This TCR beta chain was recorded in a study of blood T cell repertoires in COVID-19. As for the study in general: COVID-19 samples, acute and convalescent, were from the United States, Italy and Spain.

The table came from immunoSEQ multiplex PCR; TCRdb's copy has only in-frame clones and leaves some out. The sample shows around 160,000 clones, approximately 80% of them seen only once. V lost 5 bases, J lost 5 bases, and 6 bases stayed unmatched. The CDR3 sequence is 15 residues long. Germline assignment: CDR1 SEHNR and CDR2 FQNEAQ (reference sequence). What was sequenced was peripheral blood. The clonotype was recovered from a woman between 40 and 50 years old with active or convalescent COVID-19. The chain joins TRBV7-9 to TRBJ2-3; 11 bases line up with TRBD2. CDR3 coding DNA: TGTGCCAGCAGCGCTCCCGGGACTAGCGGAGATACGCAGTATTTT. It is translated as CASSAPGTSGDTQYF.